This T cell receptor (beta chain) was obtained from a study of T cells in tumors after PD-1 blockade. Study as a whole: On average, peripheral blood gave about 120,000 TCR templates and tens of thousands of unique clonotypes.

Template: tumor biopsy or peripheral blood genomic DNA, roughly 550-6,500 ng per sample. Here immunoSEQ multiplex PCR was the method, and the copy in TCRdb shows in-frame clones only, minus some. The sample consists of 40,000 to 55,000 clones, 75% to 85% of them appearing once. The germline V gene has CDR1 LGHNA and CDR2 YNFKEQ. The germline V and J ends were trimmed by 0 bases and 0 bases, with 9 bases remaining between them. The CDR3 has 16 amino acids. The origin of this receptor is a human donor with basal cell carcinoma. The sample was PBMCs, taken before anti-PD-1 treatment. The V call is TRBV4-2, the J call TRBJ2-1, with D uncertain. The CDR3 sequence is CASSQEWTSSYNEQFF. In DNA form, the CDR3 reads TGTGCCAGCAGCCAAGAGTGGACGAGCTCCTACAATGAGCAGTTCTTC.